Presented here are 18 T cell receptor beta chains from one specimen sequenced in a study of blood T cell repertoires in COVID-19. Using immunoSEQ multiplex PCR, the repertoire was profiled, and TCRdb retains in-frame clones only, with some absent. The table shows about 330,000 clones, with roughly nine tenths occurring only once. Sequenced: PBMCs or T cells enriched from blood (not recorded which). These receptor sequences come from a woman younger than 45 who had recovered from COVID-19.

CDR3 protein: CSARVRYEQYF. The CDR3, as DNA: TGCAGTGCTCGGGTCCGCTACGAGCAGTACTTC. The J gene is TRBJ2-7, the V gene TRBV20-1; D unclear. CDR1 and CDR2 from the germline V gene are DFQATT and SNEGSKA (reference sequence). Trimming left V 5 bases short and J 3 bases short, with 8 bases between. The length of the CDR3 is 11 residues.

V gene TRBV15 combines with J gene TRBJ2-5, with 10 bases fitting TRBD2. After removal of 8 bases from V and 2 bases from J, the junction contained 8 bases not matched to a gene. The CDR3 is 15 amino acids. In germline, CDR1 is LNHNV, CDR2 YYDKDF (reference sequence). The CDR3 spells CATFFLAGVQETQYF. DNA of the CDR3: TGTGCCACCTTTTTTCTAGCGGGGGTGCAAGAGACCCAGTACTTC.

V usage is TRBV5-1 and J usage is TRBJ2-1; D might be TRBD1 (6 bases). The V gene lost 3 bases and the J gene lost 9 bases, with 13 bases spanning the gap. Germline loops: CDR1 SGHRS, CDR2 YFSETQ. The CDR3 sequence is 13 residues long. CDR3 sequence reads: CASSSMWGPEQFF. In DNA, the CDR3 is TGCGCCAGCAGCTCTATGTGGGGGCCTGAGCAGTTCTTC.

The chain recombines TRBV19 with TRBJ1-2, with TRBD1 as a possible D gene (5 bases). V lost 1 base, J lost 4 bases, and 10 bases lay in between. The germline CDR1 and CDR2 sequences are LNHDA and SQIVND (reference sequence). The CDR3 is made up of 14 amino acids. CDR3 bases: TGTGCCAGTAGTATAGCAGGACACCTCTATGGCTACACCTTC. Its protein product is CASSIAGHLYGYTF.

J is TRBJ2-5 and V is TRBV14; 7 nucleotides line up with TRBD2. CDR1 is SGHDN, CDR2 FVKESK, per germline. V shed 4 bases and J 7 bases; nucleotides not matched to a gene: 0. This CDR3 region has 11 residues. The CDR3 loop reads CASSPGGTQYF. CDR3 nucleotides: TGTGCCAGCAGCCCGGGGGGGACCCAGTACTTC.

The V call is TRBV3-1 (or the pseudogene TRBV3-2), the J call TRBJ2-1; D perhaps matches TRBD2 (7 bases). Germline V CDR1 and CDR2: LGHDT, YNNKEL (reference sequence). Trimming removed 4 bases from V and 5 bases from J, with 18 bases in between. CDR3 length equals 16 residues. The CDR3 DNA is TGTGCCAGCAGCCCCCGGGGGGCCATAACCCACAATGAGCAGTTCTTC. It yields the protein CASSPRGAITHNEQFF.

This rearrangement joins TRBV11-2 to TRBJ2-1; weak D call: TRBD2 (6 bases). The CDR3 length is 14 residues. Germline CDR1 SGHAT, CDR2 FQNNGV. V was cut by 4 bases and J by 9 bases, with 16 bases left in between. CDR3 nucleotide sequence: TGTGCCAGCAGCTCCGTTGGGGAGGCAGTTGAGCAGTTCTTC. Translation gives CASSSVGEAVEQFF.

The chain carries TRBV11-2 and TRBJ1-1; 7 bases match TRBD1. The CDR3 is 14 residues long. Germline CDR1 reads SGHAT; CDR2 reads FQNNGV. V was clipped by 5 bases and J by 2 bases; unmatched bases: 5. The CDR3 spells CASSQTGANTEAFF. CDR3 sequence (DNA): TGTGCCAGCAGCCAAACAGGGGCAAACACTGAAGCTTTCTTT.

The chain recombines TRBV5-6 with TRBJ1-5; D is perhaps TRBD1 (6 bases). Germline V gene data show CDR1 as SGHDT and CDR2 as YYEEEE. CDR3 length: 15 amino acids. The germline V and J ends were trimmed by 4 bases and 0 bases, with 11 bases remaining between them. CDR3 residues: CASSEGRGSNQPQHF. In DNA form, the CDR3 reads TGTGCCAGCAGCGAGGGCAGGGGTAGCAATCAGCCCCAGCATTTT. Combining the CDR3 with reference TRBV5-6 and TRBJ1-5 gives the whole variable domain DAGVTQSPTHLIKTRGQQVTLRCSPKSGHDTVSWYQQALGQGPQFIFQYYEEEERQRGNFPDRFSGHQFPNYSSELNVNALLLGDSALYLCASSEGRGSNQPQHFGDGTRLSIL.

The V gene is TRBV30, the J gene TRBJ1-2; weak D call: TRBD1 (5 bases). Trimming took off 0 bases at V and 8 bases at J, with 16 bases between the two ends. The CDR3 runs 14 residues. CDR1 and CDR2 (germline): GTSNPN, SVGIG (reference sequence). The CDR3 DNA follows: TGTGCCTGGAGTGTTAGGGGAAGTGTTACGGGCTACACCTTC. Protein: CAWSVRGSVTGYTF.

This clone was detected only once. V usage is TRBV9 and J usage is TRBJ2-7; 8 nucleotides match TRBD1. Germline-derived CDR1 and CDR2 are SGDLS and YYNGEE. This CDR3 contains 16 residues. J gave up 4 bases and V 1 base, and 10 bases lay outside the gene matches. CDR3 region: CASSVRAGTGVYEQYF. CDR3 coding DNA: TGTGCCAGCAGCGTACGAGCCGGGACAGGTGTATACGAGCAGTACTTC.

This rearrangement joins TRBV7-2 to TRBJ2-5; 12 nucleotides line up with TRBD2. CDR3 length: 17 residues. CDR1 and CDR2 (germline): SGHTA, FQGNSA. V lost 1 base, J lost 5 bases, and 8 bases stayed unmatched. In nucleotides, the CDR3 is TGTGCCAGCAGCTTAGGGCTAGCGGGGGGGCCGTTGGAGACCCAGTACTTC. Protein sequence: CASSLGLAGGPLETQYF.

The CDR3 spells CASSSERGMDQPQHF. The CDR3 nucleotides are TGTGCCAGCAGTTCAGAACGGGGGATGGATCAGCCCCAGCATTTT. This chain uses TRBV2 with TRBJ1-5; D is perhaps TRBD1 (5 bases). CDR3 length: 15 residues. The germline V and J ends were trimmed by 5 bases and 5 bases, with 16 bases remaining between them. Germline values: CDR1 SNHLY, CDR2 FYNNEI.

This chain links TRBV6-1 with TRBJ1-5; D unclear. Germline values: CDR1 MNHNS, CDR2 SASEGT. The CDR3 is 14 amino acids. V lost 2 bases and J lost 7, with 12 bases in between. The CDR3, as DNA: TGTGCCAGCAGTGAACCCGCTAATTACCAGCCCCAGCATTTT. It translates to CASSEPANYQPQHF.

This chain connects TRBV20-1 to TRBJ1-1; TRBD1 matches at 8 bases. From germline, CDR1 is DFQATT and CDR2 SNEGSKA (reference sequence). The CDR3 totals 11 residues. CDR3 sequence reads: CSQGARTEAFF. Here the CDR3 DNA reads TGCAGCCAGGGGGCAAGAACTGAAGCTTTCTTT.

A note on this clone: This sample includes further DNA sequences coding for the same CDR3. This chain uses TRBV13 with TRBJ1-1, with D hard to call. Per germline, CDR1 PRHDT and CDR2 FYEKMQ (reference sequence). Trimming took off 0 bases at V and 10 bases at J, with 12 bases between the two ends. This CDR3 has 13 amino acids. This CDR3 reads CASSLGPGGRAFF. CDR3 coding DNA: TGTGCCAGCAGCTTAGGGCCCGGAGGCAGAGCTTTCTTT.

The chain recombines TRBV5-6 with TRBJ1-5; tentatively, D is TRBD1 (6 bases). The CDR3 has 13 residues. Germline CDR1 is SGHDT and CDR2 is YYEEEE. V lost 1 base to trimming and J lost 5 bases, with 7 bases between them. CDR3 nucleotide sequence: TGTGCCAGCAGCTTGTCAGGGGATCAGCCCCAGCATTTT. Translating it yields CASSLSGDQPQHF.

This rearrangement joins TRBV5-1 to TRBJ1-2; the D gene is possibly TRBD1 (5 bases). CDR1 and CDR2 (germline): SGHRS, YFSETQ. CDR3 length: 13 amino acids. Trimming removed 4 bases at V and 7 bases at J, with 14 bases between. The CDR3 reads CASSANSGFGYTF. CDR3 nucleotides: TGCGCCAGCAGCGCAAACTCAGGGTTTGGCTACACCTTC. The full variable domain, completed using reference TRBV5-1 and TRBJ1-2, is KAGVTQTPRYLIKTRGQQVTLSCSPISGHRSVSWYQQTPGQGLQFLFEYFSETQRNKGNFPGRFSGRQFSNSRSEMNVSTLELGDSALYLCASSANSGFGYTFGSGTRLTVV.